This T cell receptor (beta chain) was identified during a study of cytomegalovirus exposure and HLA in healthy donors. On the study more broadly: Early released data had 80 million or so unique TCRs, all coming from HLA-typed donors. The study's findings and limits: In a later analysis, HLA-associated beta chains showed higher expansion and lower generation probabilities than comparable chains.

In the PCR, 60 Vbeta and 13 Jbeta primers were used. Here immunoSEQ multiplex PCR was the method, and the copy in TCRdb shows in-frame clones only, minus some. The sample has 65,000 to 85,000 clones, roughly 83% seen once. In the case of this clone: The antigen is unknown.

There are 15 residues in the CDR3. Germline V gene sequence: CDR1 LNHDA, CDR2 SQIVND (reference sequence). Trimming removed 8 bases from V and 8 bases from J, with 21 bases in between. This TCR was sampled from a woman in her fifties or sixties in good health and CMV-seronegative. Sequencing input: PBMCs. This chain uses TRBV19 with TRBJ2-2; D is unclear. CDR3 sequence: CASLTLRPTKGELFF. CDR3 nucleotide sequence: TGTGCCAGTTTGACATTGAGACCTACAAAGGGGGAGCTGTTTTTT.